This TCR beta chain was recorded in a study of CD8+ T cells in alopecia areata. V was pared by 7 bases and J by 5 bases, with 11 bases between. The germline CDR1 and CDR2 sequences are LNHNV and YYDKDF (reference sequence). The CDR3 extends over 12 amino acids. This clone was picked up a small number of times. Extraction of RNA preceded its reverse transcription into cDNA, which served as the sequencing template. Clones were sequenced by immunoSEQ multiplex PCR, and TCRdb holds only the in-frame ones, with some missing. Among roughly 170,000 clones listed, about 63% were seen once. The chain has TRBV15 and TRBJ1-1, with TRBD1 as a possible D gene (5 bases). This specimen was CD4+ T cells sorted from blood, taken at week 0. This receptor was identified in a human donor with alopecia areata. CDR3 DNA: TGTGCCACCAAGAGTGGGGGGACTGAAGCTTTCTTT. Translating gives CATKSGGTEAFF. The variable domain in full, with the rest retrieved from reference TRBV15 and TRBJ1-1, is DAMVIQNPRYQVTQFGKPVTLSCSQTLNHNVMYWYQQKSSQAPKLLFHYYDKDFNNEADTPDNFQSRRPNTSFCFLDIRSPGLGDTAMYLCATKSGGTEAFFGQGTRLTVV.